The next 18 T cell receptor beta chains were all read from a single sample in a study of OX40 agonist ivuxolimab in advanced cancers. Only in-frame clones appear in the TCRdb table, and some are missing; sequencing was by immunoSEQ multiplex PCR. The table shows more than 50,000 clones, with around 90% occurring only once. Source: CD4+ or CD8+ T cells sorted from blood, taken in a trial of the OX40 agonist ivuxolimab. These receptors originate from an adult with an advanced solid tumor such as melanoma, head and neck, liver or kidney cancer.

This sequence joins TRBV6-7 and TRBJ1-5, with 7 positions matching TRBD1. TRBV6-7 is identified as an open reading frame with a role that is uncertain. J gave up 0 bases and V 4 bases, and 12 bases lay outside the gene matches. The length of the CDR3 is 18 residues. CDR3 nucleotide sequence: TGTGCCAGCAGTTTCCGCCTGGGACAGCCGGATAGCAATCAGCCCCAGCATTTT. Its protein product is CASSFRLGQPDSNQPQHF.

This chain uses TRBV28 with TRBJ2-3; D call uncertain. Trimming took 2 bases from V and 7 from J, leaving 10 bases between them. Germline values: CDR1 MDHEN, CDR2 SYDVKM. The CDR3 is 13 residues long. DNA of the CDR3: TGTGCCAGCAGTTTACCGGCGTTGTATACGCAGTATTTT. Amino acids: CASSLPALYTQYF.

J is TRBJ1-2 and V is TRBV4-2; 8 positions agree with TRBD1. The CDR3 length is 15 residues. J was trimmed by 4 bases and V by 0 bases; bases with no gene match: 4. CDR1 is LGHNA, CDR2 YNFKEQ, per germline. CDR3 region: CASSQEGGTGYGYTF. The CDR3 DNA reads TGTGCCAGCAGCCAAGAGGGGGGGACAGGCTATGGCTACACCTTC.

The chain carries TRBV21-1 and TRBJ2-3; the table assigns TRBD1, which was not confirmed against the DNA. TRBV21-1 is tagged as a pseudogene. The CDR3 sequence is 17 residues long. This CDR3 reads CASAGIVAARPADTQYF. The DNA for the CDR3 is TGTGCCAGCGCAGGGATAGTTGCGGCACGCCCCGCAGATACGCAGTATTTT.

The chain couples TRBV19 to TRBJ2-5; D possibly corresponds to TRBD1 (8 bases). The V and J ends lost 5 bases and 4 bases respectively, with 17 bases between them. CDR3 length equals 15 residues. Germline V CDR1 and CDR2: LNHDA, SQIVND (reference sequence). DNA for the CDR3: TGTGCCAGTAGTTCAACAGGGGGGGGTCTAGAGACCCAGTACTTC. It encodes CASSSTGGGLETQYF.

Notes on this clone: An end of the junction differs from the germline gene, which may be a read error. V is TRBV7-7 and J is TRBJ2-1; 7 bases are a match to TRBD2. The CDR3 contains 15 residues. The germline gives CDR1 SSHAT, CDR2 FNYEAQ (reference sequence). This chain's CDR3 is CASSFVLGGTNEQFF. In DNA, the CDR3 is TGTGCTAGCAGCTTCGTATTGGGGGGGACCAATGAGCAGTTCTTC.

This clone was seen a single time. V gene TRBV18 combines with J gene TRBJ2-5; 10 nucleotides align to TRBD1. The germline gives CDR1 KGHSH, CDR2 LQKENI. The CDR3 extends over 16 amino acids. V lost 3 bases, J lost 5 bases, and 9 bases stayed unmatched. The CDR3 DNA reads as TGTGCCAGCTCACCCTTGGACAGGGGGGGCGCGGAGACCCAGTACTTC. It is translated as CASSPLDRGGAETQYF.

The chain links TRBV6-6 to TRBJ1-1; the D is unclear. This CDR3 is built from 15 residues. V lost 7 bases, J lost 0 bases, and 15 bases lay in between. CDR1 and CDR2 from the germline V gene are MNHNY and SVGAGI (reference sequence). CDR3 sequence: CASTGKGVMNTEAFF. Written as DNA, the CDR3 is TGTGCCAGCACGGGTAAAGGCGTAATGAACACTGAAGCTTTCTTT.

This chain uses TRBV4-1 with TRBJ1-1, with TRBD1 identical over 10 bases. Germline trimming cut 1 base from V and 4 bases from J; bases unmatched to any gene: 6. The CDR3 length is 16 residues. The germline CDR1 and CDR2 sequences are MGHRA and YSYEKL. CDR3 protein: CASSQAGQGRGTEAFF. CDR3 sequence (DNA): TGCGCCAGCAGCCAAGCGGGACAGGGGCGCGGCACTGAAGCTTTCTTT.

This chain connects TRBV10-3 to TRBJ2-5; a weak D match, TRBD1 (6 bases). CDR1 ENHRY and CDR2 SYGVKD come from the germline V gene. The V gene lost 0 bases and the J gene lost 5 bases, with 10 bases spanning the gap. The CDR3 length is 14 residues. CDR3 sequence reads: CAISESQGPETQYF. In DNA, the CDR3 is TGTGCCATCAGTGAGTCACAGGGACCTGAGACCCAGTACTTC.

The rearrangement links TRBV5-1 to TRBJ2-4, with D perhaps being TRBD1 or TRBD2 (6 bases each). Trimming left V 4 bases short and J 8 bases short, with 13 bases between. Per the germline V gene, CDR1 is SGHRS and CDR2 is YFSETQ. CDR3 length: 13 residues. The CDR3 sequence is CASSLDRRDIQYF. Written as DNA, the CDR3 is TGCGCCAGCAGCCTCGACAGGAGGGACATTCAGTACTTC.

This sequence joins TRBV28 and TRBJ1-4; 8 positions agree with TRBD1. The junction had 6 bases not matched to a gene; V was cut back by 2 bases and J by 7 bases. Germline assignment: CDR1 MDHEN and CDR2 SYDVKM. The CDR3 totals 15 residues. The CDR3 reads CASSLVTGASEKLFF. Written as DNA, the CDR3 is TGTGCCAGCAGTTTAGTGACAGGGGCAAGTGAAAAACTGTTTTTT.

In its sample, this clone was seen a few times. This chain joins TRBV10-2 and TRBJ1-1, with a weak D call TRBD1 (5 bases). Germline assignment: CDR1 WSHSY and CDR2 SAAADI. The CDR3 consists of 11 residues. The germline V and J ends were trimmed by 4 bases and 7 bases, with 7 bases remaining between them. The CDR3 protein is CASSAGGEAFF. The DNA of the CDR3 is TGCGCCAGCAGTGCGGGGGGTGAAGCTTTCTTT.

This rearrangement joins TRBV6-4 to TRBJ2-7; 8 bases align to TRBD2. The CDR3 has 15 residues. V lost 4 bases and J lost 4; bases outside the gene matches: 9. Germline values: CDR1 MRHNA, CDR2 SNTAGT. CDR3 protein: CASSVEREKGYEQYF. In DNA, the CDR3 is TGTGCCAGCAGTGTTGAGCGGGAGAAGGGTTACGAGCAGTACTTC.

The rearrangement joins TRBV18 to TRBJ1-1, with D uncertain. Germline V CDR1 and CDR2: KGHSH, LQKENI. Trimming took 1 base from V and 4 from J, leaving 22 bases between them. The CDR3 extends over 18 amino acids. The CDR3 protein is CASSPLNFELSVSTEAFF. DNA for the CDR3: TGTGCCAGCTCACCACTCAATTTCGAGCTCTCGGTAAGCACTGAAGCTTTCTTT.

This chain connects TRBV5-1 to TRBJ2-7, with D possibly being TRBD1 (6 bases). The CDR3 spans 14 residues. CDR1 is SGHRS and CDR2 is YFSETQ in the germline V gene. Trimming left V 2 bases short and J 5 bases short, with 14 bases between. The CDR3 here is CASSLGDTGNEQYF. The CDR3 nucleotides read TGCGCCAGCAGCTTAGGGGACACGGGGAACGAGCAGTACTTC.

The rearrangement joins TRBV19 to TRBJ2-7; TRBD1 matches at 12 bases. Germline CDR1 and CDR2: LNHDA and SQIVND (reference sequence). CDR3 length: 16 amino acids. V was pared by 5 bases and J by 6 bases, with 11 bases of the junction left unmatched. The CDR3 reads CASSPPYGTGGVEQYF. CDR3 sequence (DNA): TGTGCCAGTAGTCCCCCTTACGGGACAGGGGGCGTCGAGCAGTACTTC.

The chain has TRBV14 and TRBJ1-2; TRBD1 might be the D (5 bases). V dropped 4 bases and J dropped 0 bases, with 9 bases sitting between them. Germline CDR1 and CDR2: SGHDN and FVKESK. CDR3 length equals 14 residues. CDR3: CASSPDSTNYGYTF. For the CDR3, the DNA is TGTGCCAGCAGCCCCGACAGTACTAACTATGGCTACACCTTC.